This TCR beta chain was documented in a study of brain T cells in children with intractable seizures. Only in-frame clones appear in the TCRdb table, and some are missing; sequencing was by immunoSEQ multiplex PCR. The sample has approximately 330,000 clones, nearly 95% seen once; the top ten hold 4.5% to 7%. The CDR3 length is 14 residues. With 5 bases clipped from V and 4 bases from J, the junction kept 7 bases outside the gene matches. In germline, CDR1 is SGHVS, CDR2 FQNEAQ. The time point: blood from clinic visit 5 months post-surgery; TSC patient then seizure free. Patients received at least one anti-epileptic drug before surgery.

The chain has TRBV7-8 and TRBJ2-5, with TRBD2 matching 7 bases. Here the sequenced sample was peripheral blood, taken 4 to 5 months after surgery. This clonotype was sampled from a boy under two years old with tuberous sclerosis and intractable seizures. CDR3 residues: CASSNGLVRETQYF. The CDR3 nucleotides are TGTGCCAGCAGCAACGGACTAGTTCGAGAGACCCAGTACTTC.